These T cell receptor beta chains were read from a single sample in a study of blood T cell repertoires in COVID-19. The data were produced by immunoSEQ multiplex PCR, yet TCRdb's version contains in-frame clones alone and is incomplete. The table includes under 250,000 clones, about four fifths detected once. Sequenced input: peripheral blood. These receptors were taken from a man aged 40-50 years with active or convalescent COVID-19. Each CDR3 is given with its conserved first and last residue. The D gene is left open where the match is weak. Only some rows state a clone size, as once, few, many or a class for expanded clones.

v_gene,d_gene,j_gene,abundance,CDR3aa,CDR3nt
TRBV6-5,.,TRBJ2-3,.,CASSQGTGTDTQYF,TGTGCCAGCAGCCAGGGTACTGGCACAGATACGCAGTATTTT
TRBV19,TRBD2,TRBJ2-7,once,CASTSSAGTYEQYF,TGTGCCAGTACCTCATCAGCGGGGACCTACGAGCAGTACTTC
TRBV14,TRBD1,TRBJ1-2,few,CASSQRQGGVGGYTF,TGTGCCAGCAGCCAAAGACAGGGAGGCGTAGGTGGCTACACCTTC
TRBV12-3/TRBV12-4,.,TRBJ1-2,few,CASSPGGHGYTF,TGTGCCAGCAGCCCCGGGGGACATGGCTACACCTTC
TRBV28,TRBD1,TRBJ1-2,.,CASSTLQGALNGYTF,TGTGCCAGCAGTACCCTACAGGGGGCGTTGAATGGCTACACCTTC
TRBV7-9,.,TRBJ2-1,.,CASSHRDSSYNEQFF,TGTGCCAGCAGCCATCGGGACTCCTCCTACAATGAGCAGTTCTTC
TRBV10-3,.,TRBJ1-1,once,CAISDKTPGQNTEAFF,TGTGCCATCAGTGACAAAACCCCGGGACAGAACACTGAAGCTTTCTTT
TRBV6-5,.,TRBJ1-2,.,CASRTQAGREGYTF,TGTGCCAGCAGGACTCAAGCAGGGCGGGAAGGCTACACCTTC
TRBV7-2,.,TRBJ2-1,.,CASSSGGASNNEQFF,TGTGCCAGCAGCTCCGGCGGAGCTAGCAACAATGAGCAGTTCTTC
TRBV2,.,TRBJ2-5,.,CASSEALREGEYF,TGTGCCAGCAGTGAAGCGCTTCGAGAGGGGGAGTACTTC
TRBV7-3,TRBD1,TRBJ2-5,.,CASSILQGVGETQYF,TGTGCCAGCAGCATATTACAGGGGGTCGGAGAGACCCAGTACTTC
TRBV29-1,TRBD2,TRBJ2-7,.,CSVASGTSPTVEQYF,TGCAGCGTGGCCTCCGGGACTAGCCCTACTGTCGAGCAGTACTTC
TRBV30,.,TRBJ1-3,few,CAGHYRERKNTIYF,TGTGCCGGACACTACAGGGAGCGGAAAAACACCATATATTTT
TRBV5-1,TRBD1,TRBJ1-1,.,CASRKTGGDTEAFF,TGCGCCAGCAGGAAGACAGGGGGTGACACTGAAGCTTTCTTT
TRBV4-1,.,TRBJ1-4,few,CASSQDHPGQGIEKLFF,TGCGCCAGCAGCCAAGACCACCCTGGGCAAGGTATTGAAAAACTGTTTTTT
TRBV30,TRBD1,TRBJ1-5,.,CAWSVQGRQPQHF,TGTGCCTGGAGTGTACAGGGGAGGCAGCCCCAGCATTTT
TRBV18,.,TRBJ1-2,.,CASSPSGMNYGYTF,TGTGCCAGCTCACCTTCGGGGATGAACTATGGCTACACCTTC
TRBV7-9,.,TRBJ1-5,.,CASSAGVGQPQHF,TGTGCCAGCAGCGCCGGGGTTGGTCAGCCCCAGCATTTT
TRBV15,TRBD1,TRBJ1-2,once,CATRAHRGPNYGYTF,TGTGCCACCAGGGCCCACAGGGGTCCCAACTATGGCTACACCTTC
TRBV30,.,TRBJ1-1,.,CAWSVRAGFTEAFF,TGTGCCTGGAGTGTAAGGGCAGGGTTCACTGAAGCTTTCTTT
TRBV4-1,.,TRBJ1-1,.,CASSLGRGPEAFF,TGCGCCAGCAGCCTTGGGCGAGGGCCTGAAGCTTTCTTT
TRBV5-1,TRBD2,TRBJ2-7,many,CASSQPGLAGGWSYEQYF,TGCGCCAGCAGCCAACCGGGACTAGCGGGAGGCTGGTCCTACGAGCAGTACTTC
TRBV30,.,TRBJ1-2,.,CAWSAQGLGYTF,TGTGCCTGGAGTGCACAGGGTCTTGGCTACACCTTC
TRBV30,.,TRBJ1-2,.,CAWSESSYRYTF,TGTGCCTGGAGTGAGAGTAGTTACCGCTACACCTTC
TRBV19,.,TRBJ1-5,.,CASSIPGGASNQPQHF,TGTGCCAGTAGTATCCCGGGAGGGGCTAGCAATCAGCCCCAGCATTTT
TRBV3-1/TRBV3-2,.,TRBJ1-1,.,CASSQPPSGEAFF,TGTGCCAGCAGCCAACCTCCCTCAGGGGAAGCTTTCTTT
TRBV5-8,.,TRBJ2-3,once,CASNWGVTDTQYF,TGTGCCAGCAATTGGGGCGTCACAGATACGCAGTATTTT
TRBV4-2,.,TRBJ1-2,.,CASSQAFTGPHYGYTF,TGTGCCAGCAGCCAAGCCTTCACAGGGCCCCACTATGGCTACACCTTC
TRBV30,TRBD1,TRBJ1-2,.,CAWSVAGGNYGYTF,TGTGCCTGGAGTGTTGCAGGGGGCAACTATGGCTACACCTTC
TRBV30,.,TRBJ2-7,.,CAWSVRGIIYEQYF,TGTGCCTGGAGTGTAAGGGGGATAATCTACGAGCAGTACTTC
TRBV4-3,.,TRBJ1-3,.,CASSQERRGLIDTIYF,TGCGCCAGCAGCCAAGAAAGACGCGGCCTTATCGACACCATATATTTT